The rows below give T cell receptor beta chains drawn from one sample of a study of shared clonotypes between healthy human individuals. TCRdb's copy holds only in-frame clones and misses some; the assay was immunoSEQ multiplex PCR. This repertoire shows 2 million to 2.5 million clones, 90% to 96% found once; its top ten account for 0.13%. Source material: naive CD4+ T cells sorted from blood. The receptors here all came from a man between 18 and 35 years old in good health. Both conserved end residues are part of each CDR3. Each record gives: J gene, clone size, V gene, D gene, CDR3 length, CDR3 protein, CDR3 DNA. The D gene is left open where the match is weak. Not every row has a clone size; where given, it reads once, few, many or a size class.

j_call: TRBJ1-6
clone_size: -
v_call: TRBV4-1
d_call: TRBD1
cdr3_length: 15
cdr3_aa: CASSPLTGFNSPLHF
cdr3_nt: TGCGCCAGCAGCCCGTTGACAGGGTTTAATTCACCCCTCCACTTT

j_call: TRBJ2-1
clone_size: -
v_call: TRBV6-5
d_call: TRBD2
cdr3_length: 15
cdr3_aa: CASSYGTAGVDEQFF
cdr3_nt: TGTGCCAGCAGTTACGGGACGGCGGGAGTCGATGAGCAGTTCTTC

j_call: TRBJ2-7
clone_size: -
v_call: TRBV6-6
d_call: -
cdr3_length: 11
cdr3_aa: CASSPSYEQYF
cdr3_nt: TGTGCCAGCAGTCCCAGTTACGAGCAGTACTTC

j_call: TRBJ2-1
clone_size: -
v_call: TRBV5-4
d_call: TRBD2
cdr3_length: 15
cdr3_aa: CASSFPGGPYNEQFF
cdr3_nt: TGTGCCAGCAGCTTTCCGGGGGGGCCCTACAATGAGCAGTTCTTC

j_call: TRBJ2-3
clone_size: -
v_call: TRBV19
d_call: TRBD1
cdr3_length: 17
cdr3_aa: CASSIEGWTGIMDTQYF
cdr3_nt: TGTGCCAGTAGTATAGAGGGGTGGACAGGGATTATGGATACGCAGTATTTT

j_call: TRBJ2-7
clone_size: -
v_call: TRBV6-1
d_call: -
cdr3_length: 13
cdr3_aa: CASLRTGLYEQYF
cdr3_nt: TGTGCCAGCCTACGGACAGGACTATACGAGCAGTACTTC

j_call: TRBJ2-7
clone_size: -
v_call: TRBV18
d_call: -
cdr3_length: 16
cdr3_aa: CASSLTDRSSSYEQYF
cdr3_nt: TGTGCCAGCTCCCTCACCGACAGGTCTAGCTCCTACGAGCAGTACTTC

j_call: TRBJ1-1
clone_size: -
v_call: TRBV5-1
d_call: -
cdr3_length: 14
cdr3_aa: CASSLTMMNTEAFF
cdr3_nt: TGCGCCAGCAGCTTGACAATGATGAACACTGAAGCTTTCTTT

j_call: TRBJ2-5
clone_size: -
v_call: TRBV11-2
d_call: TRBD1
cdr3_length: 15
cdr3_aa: CASSFLQGATQTQYF
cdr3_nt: TGTGCCAGCAGCTTTCTGCAGGGGGCTACACAGACCCAGTACTTC

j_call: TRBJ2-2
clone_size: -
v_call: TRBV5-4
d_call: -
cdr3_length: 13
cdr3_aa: CASTPTGTGELFF
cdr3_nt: TGTGCCAGCACCCCAACAGGCACCGGGGAGCTGTTTTTT

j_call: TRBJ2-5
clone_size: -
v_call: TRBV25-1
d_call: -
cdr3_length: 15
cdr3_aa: CASSSPTNWKETQYF
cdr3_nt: TGTGCCAGCAGTTCACCAACTAATTGGAAAGAGACCCAGTACTTC

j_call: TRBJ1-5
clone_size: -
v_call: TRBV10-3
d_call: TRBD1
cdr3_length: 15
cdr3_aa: CTISEKGQGNQPQHF
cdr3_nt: TGTACCATCAGTGAGAAGGGACAGGGCAATCAGCCCCAGCATTTT

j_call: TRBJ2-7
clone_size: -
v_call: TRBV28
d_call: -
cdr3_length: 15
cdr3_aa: CASRRQFKSSYEQYF
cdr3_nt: TGTGCCAGCAGGCGACAGTTTAAATCGTCCTACGAGCAGTACTTC

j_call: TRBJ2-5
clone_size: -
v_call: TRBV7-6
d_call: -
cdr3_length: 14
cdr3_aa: CASSLAYGRETQYF
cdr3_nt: TGTGCCAGCAGCTTAGCATACGGCCGGGAGACCCAGTACTTC

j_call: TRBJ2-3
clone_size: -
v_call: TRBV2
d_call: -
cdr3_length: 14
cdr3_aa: CASGKGVSTDTQYF
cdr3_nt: TGTGCCAGCGGTAAGGGGGTTAGCACAGATACGCAGTATTTT

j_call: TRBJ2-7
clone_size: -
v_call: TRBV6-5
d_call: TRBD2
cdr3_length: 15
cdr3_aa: CASSPRAGGKYEQYF
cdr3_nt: TGTGCCAGCAGCCCCCGAGCGGGGGGGAAATACGAGCAGTACTTC

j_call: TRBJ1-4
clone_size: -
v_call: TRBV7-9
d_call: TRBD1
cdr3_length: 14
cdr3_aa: CASSSQGVGEKLFF
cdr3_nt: TGTGCCAGCAGCTCGCAGGGGGTAGGGGAAAAACTGTTTTTT

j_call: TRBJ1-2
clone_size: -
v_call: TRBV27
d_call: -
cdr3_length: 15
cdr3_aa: CASMPGSQRTEGYTF
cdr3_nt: TGTGCCAGCATGCCCGGAAGCCAGAGGACAGAGGGCTACACCTTC

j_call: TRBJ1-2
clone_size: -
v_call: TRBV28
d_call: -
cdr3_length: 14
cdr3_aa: CASSWASPNYGYTF
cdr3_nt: TGTGCCAGCAGTTGGGCTTCCCCTAACTATGGCTACACCTTC

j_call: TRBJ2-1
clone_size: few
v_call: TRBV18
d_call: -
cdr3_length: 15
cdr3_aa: CASSPRGGINNEQFF
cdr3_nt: TGTGCCAGCTCCCCCAGGGGAGGGATCAACAATGAGCAGTTCTTC

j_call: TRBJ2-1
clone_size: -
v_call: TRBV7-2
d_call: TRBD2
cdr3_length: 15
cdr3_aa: CASSLGGLAGALQFF
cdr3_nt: TGTGCCAGCAGCTTAGGGGGACTAGCGGGAGCTTTACAGTTCTTC

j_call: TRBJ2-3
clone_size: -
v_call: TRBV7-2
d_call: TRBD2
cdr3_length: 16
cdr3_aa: CASNIRAGGPTDTQYF
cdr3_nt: TGTGCCAGCAACATTAGGGCGGGAGGGCCAACAGATACGCAGTATTTT

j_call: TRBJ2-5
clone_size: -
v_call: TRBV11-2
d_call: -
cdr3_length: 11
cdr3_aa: CASRGGETQYF
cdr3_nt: TGTGCCAGCCGTGGGGGGGAGACCCAGTACTTC

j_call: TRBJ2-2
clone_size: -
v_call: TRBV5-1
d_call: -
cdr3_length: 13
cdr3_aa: CASSDRDTGELFF
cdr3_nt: TGCGCCAGCAGTGACAGAGACACCGGGGAGCTGTTTTTT

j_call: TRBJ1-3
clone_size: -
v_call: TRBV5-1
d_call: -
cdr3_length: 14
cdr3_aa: CASSDGATGNTIYF
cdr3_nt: TGCGCCAGCAGCGACGGGGCGACTGGAAACACCATATATTTT

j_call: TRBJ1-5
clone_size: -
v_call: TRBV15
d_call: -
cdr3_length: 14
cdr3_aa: CATSSVRGNQPQHF
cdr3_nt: TGTGCCACCAGCTCCGTGAGGGGGAATCAGCCCCAGCATTTT

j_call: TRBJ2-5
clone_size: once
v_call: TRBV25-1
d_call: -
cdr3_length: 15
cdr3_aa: CASSELGPSQETQYF
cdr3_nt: TGTGCCAGCAGTGAATTGGGGCCCTCTCAAGAGACCCAGTACTTC

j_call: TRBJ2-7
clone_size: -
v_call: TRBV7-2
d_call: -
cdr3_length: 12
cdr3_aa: CASSLGTFEQYF
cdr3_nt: TGTGCCAGCAGCCTCGGGACTTTCGAGCAGTACTTC

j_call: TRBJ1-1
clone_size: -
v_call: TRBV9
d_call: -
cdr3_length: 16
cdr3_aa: CASSVGGGLSNTEAFF
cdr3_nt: TGTGCCAGCAGCGTAGGAGGGGGGCTCTCGAACACTGAAGCTTTCTTT

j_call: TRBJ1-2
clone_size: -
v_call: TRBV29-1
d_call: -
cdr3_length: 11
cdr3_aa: CSDGRAYGYTF
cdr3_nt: TGCAGCGACGGCCGAGCTTATGGCTACACCTTC

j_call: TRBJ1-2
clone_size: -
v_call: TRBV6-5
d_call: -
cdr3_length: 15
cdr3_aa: CASSYSPGYNYGYTF
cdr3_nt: TGTGCCAGCAGTTACTCGCCGGGTTATAACTATGGCTACACCTTC

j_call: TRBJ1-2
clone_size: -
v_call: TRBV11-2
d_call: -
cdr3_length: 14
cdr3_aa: CASSLGMRDGGYTF
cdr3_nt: TGTGCCAGCAGCTTAGGGATGAGGGATGGTGGCTACACCTTC

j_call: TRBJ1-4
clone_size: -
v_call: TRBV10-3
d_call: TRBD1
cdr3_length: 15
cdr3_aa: CAIRDPDRGGEKLFF
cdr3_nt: TGTGCCATCAGAGACCCAGACAGGGGAGGAGAAAAACTGTTTTTT

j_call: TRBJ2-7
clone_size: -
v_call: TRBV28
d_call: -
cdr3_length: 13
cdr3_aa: CASSLGRTYEQYF
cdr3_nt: TGTGCCAGCAGTTTGGGGAGAACCTACGAGCAGTACTTC

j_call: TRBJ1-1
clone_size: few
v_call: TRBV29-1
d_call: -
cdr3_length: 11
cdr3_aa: CSVVGNTEAFF
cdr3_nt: TGCAGCGTTGTGGGGAACACTGAAGCTTTCTTT

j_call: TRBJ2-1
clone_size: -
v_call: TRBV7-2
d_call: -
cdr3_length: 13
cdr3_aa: CASRTSSYNEQFF
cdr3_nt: TGTGCCAGCAGGACCAGCTCCTACAATGAGCAGTTCTTC

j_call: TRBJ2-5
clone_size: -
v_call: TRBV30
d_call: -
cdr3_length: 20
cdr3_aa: CAWSTERTTGRSSAKETQYF
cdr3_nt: TGTGCCTGGAGTACCGAGAGGACAACGGGACGATCTTCTGCGAAAGAGACCCAGTACTTC

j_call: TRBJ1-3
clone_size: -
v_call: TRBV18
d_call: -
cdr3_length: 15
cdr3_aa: CASSPPGNFGNTIYF
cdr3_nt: TGTGCCAGCTCACCACCAGGGAACTTTGGAAACACCATATATTTT

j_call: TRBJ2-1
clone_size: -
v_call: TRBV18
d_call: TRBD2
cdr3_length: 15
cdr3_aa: CASSQGLAGHNEQFF
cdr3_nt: TGTGCCAGCTCACAGGGACTAGCGGGGCACAATGAGCAGTTCTTC

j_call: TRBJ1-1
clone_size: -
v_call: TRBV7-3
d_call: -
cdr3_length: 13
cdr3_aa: CASSRVRDTEAFF
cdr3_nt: TGTGCCAGCAGCCGGGTTCGGGACACTGAAGCTTTCTTT